The 9 T cell receptor beta chains below were found in one sample sequenced in a study of blood T cell repertoires in COVID-19 (dated by TCRdb to between 2020 and 2021). The library came from the immunoSEQ multiplex PCR assay. Here the immuneACCESS table is served through TCRdb, limited to in-frame sequences with V and J called. Missing clones are a known gap in these copies; in checked studies unresolved V genes cover under half, and the rest lacks a known reason. The sample records around 63,000 clones, 73% of which are singletons. The ten most abundant clones make up roughly 18% of the sample. Sequencing used peripheral blood. The origin of the receptors is a woman aged 50 to 60 with active or convalescent COVID-19.

The genes are TRBV2 and TRBJ2-1; D may be TRBD1 (5 bases). From germline, CDR1 is SNHLY and CDR2 FYNNEI. V was clipped by 6 bases and J by 7 bases, with 7 bases between them. This CDR3 spans 11 amino acids. The DNA of the CDR3 is TGTGCCAGCAGAGGGGCTAATGAGCAGTTCTTC. It translates to CASRGANEQFF.

The chain carries TRBV28 and TRBJ2-2; TRBD2 might be the D (6 bases). Germline CDR1 is MDHEN and CDR2 is SYDVKM. CDR3 length: 15 amino acids. Trimming took off 2 bases at V and 1 base at J, with 8 bases between the two ends. The CDR3 coding sequence is TGTGCCAGCAGTTTAAACGGGAGGAACACCGGGGAGCTGTTTTTT. Its translation is CASSLNGRNTGELFF. Filled out from reference TRBV28 and TRBJ2-2, the complete variable domain reads DVKVTQSSRYLVKRTGEKVFLECVQDMDHENMFWYRQDPGLGLRLIYFSYDVKMKEKGDIPEGYSVSREKKERFSLILESASTNQTSMYLCASSLNGRNTGELFFGEGSRLTVL.

The chain joins TRBV29-1 to TRBJ1-2, with D uncertain. Germline V gene sequence: CDR1 SQVTM, CDR2 ANQGSEA. This CDR3 is built from 8 residues. Trimming removed 7 bases at V and 12 bases at J, with 9 bases between. CDR3 sequence: CSARVHTF. In DNA, the CDR3 is TGCAGCGCCCGAGTCCACACCTTC.

The chain combines TRBV2 with TRBJ2-1; D possibly corresponds to TRBD2 (6 bases). The V and J ends lost 1 base and 11 bases respectively, with 12 bases between them. This CDR3 spans 13 amino acids. Germline lookup yields CDR1 SNHLY and CDR2 FYNNEI. CDR3 coding DNA: TGTGCCAGCAGTGAAGACAGACTAGATCAGCAGTTCTTC. Its translation is CASSEDRLDQQFF.

The sample holds one count of this clone. V and J are TRBV27 and TRBJ2-1, with no clear D. The CDR3 contains 11 residues. Deletions cut 4 bases from V and 7 bases from J, with 5 bases between. Germline V lookup: CDR1 MNHEY, CDR2 SMNVEV (reference sequence). CDR3 protein: CASSSGNEQFF. The CDR3 nucleotides are TGTGCCAGCAGTTCAGGAAATGAGCAGTTCTTC.

This clone appeared many times. The chain recombines TRBV5-1 with TRBJ2-2; TRBD1 aligns across 9 bases. Germline V gives CDR1 SGHRS, CDR2 YFSETQ. This CDR3 region has 17 residues. Trimming removed 4 bases from V and 8 bases from J; junction bases left unmatched: 15. The CDR3 sequence is CASSKGQGGMVPGELFF. The CDR3 DNA follows: TGCGCCAGCAGCAAGGGACAGGGAGGGATGGTTCCTGGGGAGCTGTTTTTT.

This CDR3 is CASSQSGGGEKLFF. DNA of the CDR3: TGTGCCAGCAGCCAATCCGGGGGTGGAGAAAAACTGTTTTTT. The V gene is TRBV7-9, the J gene TRBJ1-4, with a weak D call TRBD1 (5 bases). V dropped 5 bases and J dropped 8 bases, with 15 bases sitting between them. The germline CDR1 and CDR2 sequences are SEHNR and FQNEAQ (reference sequence). The CDR3 extends over 14 amino acids.

The chain recombines TRBV6-6 with TRBJ1-2; D is unclear. The CDR3 runs to 12 residues. Trimming removed 7 bases from V and 2 bases from J, with 8 bases in between. Germline V gene sequence: CDR1 MNHNY, CDR2 SVGAGI (reference sequence). Here the CDR3 DNA reads TGTGCCAGCACAGCGGCGAACTATGGCTACACCTTC. Protein product: CASTAANYGYTF.

V is TRBV30 and J is TRBJ2-1, with 9 positions matching TRBD1. The V and J ends lost 7 bases and 6 bases, in that order; junction bases with no gene match: 7. From germline, CDR1 is GTSNPN and CDR2 SVGIG (reference sequence). The CDR3 has 13 residues. The CDR3 sequence: CALWTGVRNEQFF. The CDR3 DNA reads as TGTGCCTTATGGACAGGGGTGCGCAATGAGCAGTTCTTC.